This T cell receptor beta chain was obtained from a study of T cells in Graves' hyperthyroidism and ophthalmopathy. Using RNA transcripts as the source, TCR beta CDR3 regions were amplified. With the HTBI primer set, the TCR CDR3 went through a first round of RT-PCR. TCRdb re-called the multiplex PCR reads through MiXCR, storing one row per CDR3 protein. The table includes about 770,000 distinct CDR3 sequences, around 20% detected once. The source of this sequence is a woman in her forties or fifties with Graves' hyperthyroidism that later progressed to Graves' ophthalmopathy. Material for sequencing was blood.

CDR3 in amino acids: CASSLGDSHSGANVLTF. The CDR3, as DNA: TGCGCCAGCAGCTTGGGGGACAGCCACTCTGGGGCCAACGTCCTGACTTTC. The chain employs TRBV5-1 and TRBJ2-6; the match to TRBD1 covers 7 bases. In germline, CDR1 is SGHRS, CDR2 YFSETQ. V trimming: 0 bases; J trimming: 0 bases; junction bases outside the gene matches: 3. CDR3 size: 17 residues.